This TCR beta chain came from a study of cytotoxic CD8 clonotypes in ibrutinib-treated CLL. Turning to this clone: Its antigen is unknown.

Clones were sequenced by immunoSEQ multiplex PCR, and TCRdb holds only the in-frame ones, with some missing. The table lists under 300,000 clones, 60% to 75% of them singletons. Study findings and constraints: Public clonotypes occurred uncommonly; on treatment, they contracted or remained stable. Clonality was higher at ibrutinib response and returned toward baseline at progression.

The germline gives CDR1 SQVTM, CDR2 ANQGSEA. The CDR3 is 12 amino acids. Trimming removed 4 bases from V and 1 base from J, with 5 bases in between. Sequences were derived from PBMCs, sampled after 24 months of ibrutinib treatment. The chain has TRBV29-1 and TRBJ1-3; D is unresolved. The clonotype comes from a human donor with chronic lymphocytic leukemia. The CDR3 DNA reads TGCAGCGTTGTGGGGTCTGGAAACACCATATATTTT. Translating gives CSVVGSGNTIYF.